This passage covers 13 T cell receptor beta chains from one sample sequenced in a study of blood T cell repertoires in COVID-19. Only in-frame clones appear in the TCRdb table, and some are missing; sequencing was by immunoSEQ multiplex PCR. The data contain some 100,000 clones, around 80% of them seen just once; the ten biggest clones take up around 7.3%. Sequencing input: peripheral blood. These receptors came from a man aged 50-59 years with active or convalescent COVID-19.

The J gene is TRBJ2-2, the V gene TRBV7-7; 9 bases agree with TRBD1. Germline-derived CDR1 and CDR2 are SSHAT and FNYEAQ (reference sequence). V shed 5 bases, J shed 2 bases, and the junction held 3 bases outside the gene matches. The CDR3 sequence is 15 residues long. The chain's CDR3 is CASSRGQGNTGELFF. CDR3 DNA: TGTGCCAGCAGCCGGGGACAGGGCAACACCGGGGAGCTGTTTTTT.

The chain carries TRBV30 and TRBJ1-1; 9 bases fit TRBD1. The length of the CDR3 is 13 residues. Trimming cost V 7 bases and J 4 bases; bases outside gene matches: 7. Germline CDR1 GTSNPN, CDR2 SVGIG (reference sequence). The CDR3 is CASRTGVITEAFF. The CDR3 nucleotides read TGTGCCTCCAGGACAGGGGTAATCACTGAAGCTTTCTTT.

The chain has TRBV19 and TRBJ1-1; no clear D. Per germline, CDR1 LNHDA and CDR2 SQIVND (reference sequence). CDR3 length: 15 amino acids. V lost 5 bases to trimming and J lost 7 bases, with 20 bases between them. CDR3 residues: CASSPLQFPWVEAFF. The DNA for the CDR3 is TGTGCCAGTAGTCCTCTACAGTTCCCTTGGGTTGAAGCTTTCTTT. The whole variable domain, filled in from reference TRBV19 and TRBJ1-1, reads DGGITQSPKYLFRKEGQNVTLSCEQNLNHDAMYWYRQDPGQGLRLIYYSQIVNDFQKGDIAEGYSVSREKKESFPLTVTSAQKNPTAFYLCASSPLQFPWVEAFFGQGTRLTVV.

V gene TRBV27 combines with J gene TRBJ1-2; TRBD1 matches 7 bases. Germline V gene data show CDR1 as MNHEY and CDR2 as SMNVEV (reference sequence). The CDR3 has 13 amino acids. V lost 5 bases, J lost 4 bases, and 4 bases stayed unmatched. This CDR3 is CASSATGSYGYTF. CDR3 nucleotide sequence: TGTGCCAGCAGTGCGACAGGGAGCTATGGCTACACCTTC.

This chain joins TRBV7-7 and TRBJ2-5, with TRBD1 identical over 8 bases. This CDR3 has 15 residues. V shed 2 bases, J shed 2 bases, and the junction held 4 bases outside the gene matches. Germline loops: CDR1 SSHAT, CDR2 FNYEAQ (reference sequence). The CDR3 sequence: CASSLYTGGQETQYF. In DNA form, the CDR3 reads TGTGCCAGCAGCTTATACACAGGGGGGCAAGAGACCCAGTACTTC.

The chain recombines TRBV29-1 with TRBJ2-3; no definite D call. Trimming stripped 7 bases from V and 2 bases from J, with 10 bases between. This CDR3 region has 12 residues. The germline CDR1 and CDR2 sequences are SQVTM and ANQGSEA. The CDR3 region has the DNA TGCAGCGCCCTCCCTAACACAGATACGCAGTATTTT. This translates into CSALPNTDTQYF.

The chain combines TRBV18 with TRBJ1-4; possibly TRBD1 for D (6 bases). The ends were cut back, 0 bases at V and 8 bases at J, with 10 bases in the middle. The CDR3 totals 14 residues. Germline CDR1 and CDR2: KGHSH and LQKENI. The CDR3 spells CASSPPQRGEKLFF. The DNA of the CDR3 is TGTGCCAGCTCACCACCTCAAAGGGGGGAAAAACTGTTTTTT.

The V gene is TRBV18, the J gene TRBJ2-2, with a weak D call TRBD2 (5 bases). CDR1 and CDR2 (germline): KGHSH, LQKENI. The V end lost 6 bases, the J end lost 1 base, and 12 bases lay between the germline ends. This CDR3 spans 15 amino acids. The CDR3 DNA sequence: TGTGCCAGCTCCCAAGCGGACGGGAACACCGGGGAGCTGTTTTTT. It specifies CASSQADGNTGELFF.

The V call is TRBV5-6, the J call TRBJ2-2; no clear D. Trimming pared 3 bases from V and 4 bases from J, leaving 7 bases between. The germline CDR1 and CDR2 sequences are SGHDT and YYEEEE. This CDR3 spans 13 amino acids. The CDR3 DNA reads TGTGCCAGCAGCTCCTCGGGCACCGGGGAGCTGTTTTTT. Translation gives CASSSSGTGELFF.

The chain's CDR3 is CASSYFTGGPETQYF. In nucleotides, the CDR3 is TGTGCCAGCAGTTACTTTACGGGGGGGCCTGAGACCCAGTACTTC. The chain employs TRBV6-5 and TRBJ2-5; 8 bases match TRBD2. With V trimmed by 1 base and J by 5 bases, 6 bases remained unmatched. Germline assignment: CDR1 MNHEY and CDR2 SVGAGI. The CDR3 loop spans 15 amino acids.

The chain combines TRBV21-1 with TRBJ2-2; TRBD1 is the table's D call, not checked against the DNA. TRBV21-1 is a documented pseudogene. The CDR3 spans 18 residues. The CDR3 DNA sequence: TGTGCCAGCAACAGTTTCCTCCGTCCTAAGGGGGACACCGGGGAGCTGTTTTTT. Translating gives CASNSFLRPKGDTGELFF.

This chain uses TRBV2 with TRBJ1-3; maybe TRBD1 (6 bases). The CDR3 is 14 residues long. CDR1 is SNHLY, CDR2 FYNNEI, per germline. The germline V and J ends were trimmed by 6 bases and 3 bases, with 12 bases remaining between them. For the CDR3, the DNA is TGTGCCAGCAGACAACAGGGAAGTGGAAACACCATATATTTT. This encodes CASRQQGSGNTIYF.

This chain connects TRBV5-8 to TRBJ1-1; D is undetermined. CDR3 size: 14 residues. Trimming removed 1 base at V and 1 base at J, with 8 bases between. Germline values: CDR1 SGHTS, CDR2 YDEGEE. This chain's CDR3 is CASSLWGENTEAFF. CDR3 nucleotides: TGTGCCAGCAGCTTGTGGGGAGAGAACACTGAAGCTTTCTTT.